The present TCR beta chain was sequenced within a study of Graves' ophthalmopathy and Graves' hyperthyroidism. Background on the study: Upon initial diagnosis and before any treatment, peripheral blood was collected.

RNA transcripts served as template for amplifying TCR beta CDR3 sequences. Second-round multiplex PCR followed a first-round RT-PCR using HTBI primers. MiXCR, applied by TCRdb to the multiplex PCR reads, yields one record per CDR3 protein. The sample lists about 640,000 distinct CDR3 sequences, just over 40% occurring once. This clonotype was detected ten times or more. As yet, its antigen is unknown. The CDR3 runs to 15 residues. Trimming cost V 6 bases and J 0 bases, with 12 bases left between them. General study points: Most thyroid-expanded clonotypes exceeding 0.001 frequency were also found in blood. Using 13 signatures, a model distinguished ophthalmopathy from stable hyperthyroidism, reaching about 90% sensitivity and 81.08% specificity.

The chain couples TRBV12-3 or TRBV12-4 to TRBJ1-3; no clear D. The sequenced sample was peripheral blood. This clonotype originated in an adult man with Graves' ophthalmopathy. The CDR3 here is CASRHRRLSGNTIYF. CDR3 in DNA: TGTGCCAGCAGACACCGTCGGCTCTCTGGAAACACCATATATTTT.